The 14 T cell receptor beta chains below all came from one sample that was sequenced in a study of cytomegalovirus exposure and HLA in healthy donors. The primer mix had 60 Vbeta and 13 Jbeta primers. The repertoire was sequenced with immunoSEQ multiplex PCR; TCRdb's copy has only in-frame clones and lacks some. The sample includes about 110,000 clones, about 80% seen only once; the top ten take about 2.7%. Input material: PBMCs. The receptors were gathered from a woman between 18 and 29 years old in good health and CMV-seropositive.

The chain couples TRBV5-1 to TRBJ2-5; 7 nucleotides line up with TRBD1. CDR1 and CDR2 from the germline V gene are SGHRS and YFSETQ. Trimming cost V 4 bases and J 0 bases; bases outside gene matches: 3. This CDR3 has 14 amino acids. CDR3 sequence: CASSKGQDQETQYF. The CDR3 region has the DNA TGCGCCAGCAGCAAAGGACAGGACCAAGAGACCCAGTACTTC.

This clone appeared once. This chain joins TRBV10-3 and TRBJ2-5; D possibly corresponds to TRBD1 (6 bases). V was shortened by 5 bases and J by 3 bases, with 13 bases between the two germline ends. Per the germline V gene, CDR1 is ENHRY and CDR2 is SYGVKD. This CDR3 is built from 14 residues. For the CDR3, the DNA is TGTGCCATCAGTCGCATGACAGGAGAAGAGACCCAGTACTTC. The encoded protein is CAISRMTGEETQYF.

This chain connects TRBV19 to TRBJ1-5; D is uncertain. Trimming took off 2 bases at V and 3 bases at J, with 8 bases between the two ends. This CDR3 has 14 amino acids. CDR1 is LNHDA and CDR2 is SQIVND in the germline V gene (reference sequence). The CDR3: CASSITRHNQPQHF. The DNA of the CDR3 is TGTGCCAGTAGTATAACAAGACACAATCAGCCCCAGCATTTT.

The genes are TRBV10-2 and TRBJ2-1, with D uncertain. CDR1 and CDR2 (germline): WSHSY, SAAADI. The CDR3 is 14 amino acids. V was shortened by 3 bases and J by 5 bases, with 11 bases between the two germline ends. The CDR3 region is CASSELIRDNEQFF. The CDR3 DNA is TGCGCCAGCAGTGAACTAATCCGGGACAATGAGCAGTTCTTC.

The chain has TRBV20-1 and TRBJ1-2; weak D call: TRBD1 (6 bases). Germline assignment: CDR1 DFQATT and CDR2 SNEGSKA (reference sequence). Trimming cost V 7 bases and J 3 bases, with 9 bases left between them. The length of the CDR3 is 11 residues. The CDR3 here is CSGGLDYGYTF. As DNA, the CDR3 is TGCAGTGGGGGGCTCGACTATGGCTACACCTTC.

The J gene is TRBJ2-2, the V gene TRBV9, with D perhaps TRBD2 (5 bases). There are 16 residues in the CDR3. Germline V lookup: CDR1 SGDLS, CDR2 YYNGEE. Deletions cut 4 bases from V and 2 bases from J, with 15 bases between. CDR3 protein: CASSRTGGVNTGELFF. The CDR3 nucleotides read TGTGCCAGCAGCCGAACCGGAGGTGTCAACACCGGGGAGCTGTTTTTT.

The CDR3 region is CASSGDRADEQYF. As DNA, the CDR3 is TGTGCCAGTAGTGGCGACAGGGCCGACGAGCAGTACTTC. The chain uses TRBV19 and TRBJ2-5; TRBD1 agrees at 7 bases. The J call is uncertain, as TRBJ2-7 better fits the DNA end. Per germline, CDR1 LNHDA and CDR2 SQIVND (reference sequence). This CDR3 is built from 13 residues.

This rearrangement joins TRBV27 to TRBJ1-3; 8 bases are a match to TRBD1. Germline V lookup: CDR1 MNHEY, CDR2 SMNVEV (reference sequence). J gave up 2 bases and V 4 bases, and 10 bases lay outside the gene matches. The CDR3 totals 17 residues. The CDR3 is CASSSLGQGRTGNTIYF. DNA for the CDR3: TGTGCCAGCAGTTCCCTTGGACAGGGTAGAACTGGAAACACCATATATTTT.

This clone was detected only once. The J gene is TRBJ2-2, the V gene TRBV5-1; TRBD1 is a possible D gene (5 bases). The V gene lost 2 bases and the J gene lost 5 bases, with 16 bases spanning the gap. The CDR3 is 16 residues long. The germline gives CDR1 SGHRS, CDR2 YFSETQ. CDR3 DNA: TGCGCCAGCAGCTTAAATACAGGTACAAGGACCGGGGAGCTGTTTTTT. Amino acid sequence: CASSLNTGTRTGELFF.

The chain joins TRBV27 to TRBJ1-1, with 9 bases matching TRBD1. V trimming: 2 bases; J trimming: 7 bases; junction bases outside the gene matches: 5. The CDR3 contains 14 residues. Per germline, CDR1 MNHEY and CDR2 SMNVEV (reference sequence). The CDR3 DNA follows: TGTGCCAGCAGTTTACAGGACAGGGGTTTTGAAGCTTTCTTT. This codes for CASSLQDRGFEAFF.

The V and J genes are TRBV7-8 and TRBJ2-2; the D gene is possibly TRBD1 (6 bases). The CDR3 contains 17 residues. CDR1 is SGHVS, CDR2 FQNEAQ, per germline. V shed 5 bases and J shed 7 bases, with 23 bases lying between them. Here the CDR3 DNA reads TGTGCCAGCAGCCCTATCTGGGACCCGTTAGGGGGCGGGGAGCTGTTTTTT. Protein sequence: CASSPIWDPLGGGELFF.

The gene calls are TRBV23-1 and TRBJ1-5; TRBD1 is a possible D gene (6 bases). TRBV23-1 falls under the ORF class, with uncertain function. V was shortened by 3 bases and J by 7 bases, with 16 bases between the two germline ends. This CDR3 is built from 15 residues. CDR3 amino acids: CASSHRRQGGQPQHF. The CDR3 coding sequence is TGCGCCAGCAGTCATAGGAGACAAGGGGGACAGCCCCAGCATTTT.

The chain uses TRBV7-9 and TRBJ2-1; 8 bases match TRBD2. Per germline, CDR1 SEHNR and CDR2 FQNEAQ (reference sequence). CDR3 length equals 13 residues. Losses at the gene ends were 4 bases for V and 9 bases for J; bases not matched to a gene: 5. The CDR3 region is CASSSLSGVEQFF. CDR3 DNA: TGTGCCAGCAGCTCCCTTAGCGGGGTTGAGCAGTTCTTC.

This chain joins TRBV2 and TRBJ2-2, with a tentative D call TRBD1 (5 bases). Per the germline V gene, CDR1 is SNHLY and CDR2 is FYNNEI. This CDR3 contains 12 residues. Trimming took 8 bases from V and 6 from J, leaving 10 bases between them. CDR3 coding DNA: TGTGCCAGCCATACAGGTCCCGGGGAGCTGTTTTTT. Protein product: CASHTGPGELFF.